This T cell receptor beta chain was identified during a study of cytomegalovirus exposure and HLA in healthy donors (dated by TCRdb to 2016 to 2017). For context, the study as a whole: According to an earlier analysis of 587 of the donors, about 180 million T cells yielded approximately 120 million unique TCR beta sequences and around 300 Gb of sequence data. Around 320 gigabases of sequencing data and tens of millions of unique TCR sequences were included in an early release covering roughly 600 HLA-typed donors. Of the approximately 400 genotyped donors, approximately 83% fell in the genetic ancestry cluster associated with self-reported Caucasian donors. The study aimed to test whether signatures of past pathogen exposure could be identified by cataloging public T cell receptors. The study profiled the T cell repertoires of about 720 subjects by immunosequencing and related them to cytomegalovirus serostatus. In addition to the first cohort of roughly 670 subjects, a separate validation cohort of 120 different subjects was used. High-throughput TCR immunosequencing, statistical association of individual TCRs with disease status, and machine learning were combined to predict cytomegalovirus infection status. A later analysis re-examined previously published TCR beta repertoires from 600 to 700 donors and added high-resolution HLA genotyping to investigate patterns of TCR occurrence. The later analysis used no new phenotypic data to find candidate immune exposures, relying instead on TCR beta sequences and their occurrence across donors. In an earlier analysis of about 590 of the donors, high-throughput TCR beta sequencing was used to judge whether each TCR beta V gene segment behaved as functional or pseudogenic. Alongside the repertoire data, information on donor age, sex, ethnicity and CMV serostatus was compiled. A later genetic analysis used genome-wide SNP genotypes for 398 of the 666 donors, treating that subset as a discovery cohort. All discovery cohort repertoires had been generated on a single sequencing platform. Both class I and class II loci were covered by HLA typing, at four-digit resolution. Typing coverage differed by locus: A, B, C, DRB1 and DQB1 were typed in about 620-640 donors, DQA1 in roughly 510, DPA1 in approximately 610, and DPB1 in 472. Because of strong linkage in the cohort, roughly five DR-DQ haplotypes were treated as single units for association and clustering. Across some 400 genotyped donors of the cohort, an average of approximately 200,000 unique TCR beta nucleotide sequences per donor were sequenced, and roughly a sixth of those sequences were non-productive.

As encoded in the germline V gene, CDR1 is SGHVS while CDR2 is FNYEAQ. Measured from the cysteine to the phenylalanine, the CDR3 is 17 residues long. Only CDR3 DNA remains: 51 bases, in frame from the first base. Unmatched junction bases come to 15, with V trimmed by 5 bases and J by 3 bases. Library construction relied on the immunoSEQ multiplex PCR assay. A mixture of 60 forward primers for TCR Vbeta segments and 13 reverse primers for TCR Jbeta segments was used in the multiplex PCR. The CDR3 region of rearranged TCR beta genes was amplified from genomic DNA by a multiplex PCR assay. On the Illumina HiSeq System, the amplified TCR beta libraries were sequenced as 87-base-pair reads. Per the original workflow: Across the 700 or so repertoires, a later analysis counted roughly 84 million unique TCR beta chains, some 11 million of which were shared by at least two donors. To remove PCR and sequencing errors, raw reads were error-corrected and collapsed into unique sequences using a nearest-neighbor algorithm that merged closely related sequences. To assign V, D and J gene segments, CDR3 sequences were aligned to IMGT reference sequences. Each retained sequence needed at least a six-nucleotide match to both a V gene segment and a J gene segment. A rearrangement counted as productive if the CDR3 had no stop codons and remained in frame with V and J, and every other rearrangement counted as non-productive. CDR3 was defined according to IMGT convention as the region running from the second conserved V-encoded cysteine to the conserved J-encoded phenylalanine. The earlier analysis of a few hundred of the donors excluded sequences that lacked an unambiguous match to a single V gene segment. An earlier analysis of over 450 of the donors classified V segments as functional when productive rearrangements were above 56.7% and as segregating when the standard deviation between donors was above 5%. A statistical classification framework was built to diagnose cytomegalovirus status from the catalog of TCR beta chain sequences. A later analysis assigned V and J genes by comparing TCR nucleotide sequences with IMGT/GENE-DB human TR gene sequences. Using the TCRdist pipeline, a later analysis assigned CDR3 sequences along with most-parsimonious VDJ recombination scenarios. A later analysis defined each TCR beta chain by its CDR3 amino acid sequence plus V-gene family, and excluded reads lacking a unique V-gene family. To address suspected cross-contamination and a sequencing artifact, a later analysis removed a few hundred highly shared, low-generation-probability nucleotide sequences. A later analysis calculated a clonal expansion index for each public chain from normalized within-repertoire ranks of inferred template counts. Generation probabilities in a later analysis came from a VDJ recombination model fitted to out-of-frame rearrangements, and those results were checked against IGoR. In a later analysis, TCR-TCR, TCR-HLA and TCR-CMV co-occurrence was scored with hypergeometric tests, and a repertoire-size bias correction was applied to TCR pairs. In a later analysis, false discovery rates were estimated by permuting HLA or CMV assignments 20 times. In a later analysis, co-occurring TCRs were grouped using DBSCAN, with TCRdist sequence similarity added in when clustering inside HLA-allele-positive subsets. Repertoires with fewer than 30,000 or more than 120,000 public chains were left out of co-occurrence clustering, as were about five repertoires with anomalous nucleotide sharing. Not all clones reach the TCRdb copy of this immuneACCESS table, which keeps in-frame sequences only. Checked studies attribute under half of the gap to unresolved V genes and leave the rest unexplained. V, J and clone size were drawn from that table, and D and trimming were deduced from the DNA. This sample has approximately 100,000 clones in its table, and roughly 77% of those were observed once. About a tenth of the sample is taken by the ten largest.

In total, over 600 healthy bone marrow donors made up the cohort. All cohort members were sampled while nominally healthy, although unrecorded immune exposures were likely present. The donor was CMV seropositive and belonged to the group of more than 250 seropositive cohort members. A peripheral blood sample was collected from each donor, and TCR beta sequencing was performed on peripheral blood mononuclear cells. The Qiagen DNeasy Blood Extraction Kit was used to extract genomic DNA from the blood cell samples. As for this clone: There is no known antigen for this receptor. No base quality values were provided; no much bigger clone lies one nucleotide off.

General findings and caveats noted by the study authors: In an earlier analysis of some 540 of the donors, most TCR beta V segments appeared in productive rearrangements about 87% or about 30% of the time, broadly matching IMGT annotations. A later genetic analysis associated a missense DCLRE1C variant with V-gene and J-gene trimming of TCR beta chains, and an independent cohort replicated the association. Compared with equally common non-associated chains, HLA-associated TCR beta chains in a later analysis were more clonally expanded and had lower generation probabilities. According to a later analysis, parvovirus B19, influenza, CMV and Epstein-Barr virus appeared linked to several top co-occurrence clusters. Strong co-occurrence of HLA alleles, especially DR and DQ, made assigning TCR associations to individual alleles difficult. The sequencing pipeline was judged likely to have produced a cluster of highly shared sequence variants as a technical artifact. According to the authors, the approach could potentially be generalized to other disease states and immunological phenotypes. Across donors, most TCR sequences were observed very rarely, whereas some public TCRs were present in many individuals. Correlated functional status among segregating V segments might be attributable to linkage disequilibrium, but an unknown experimental factor could not be ruled out. According to a later analysis, TCR association rates differed among HLA loci, with DRB1 alleles showing the most associated TCRs and HLA-C alleles showing the fewest. About 17 rarely observed V segments, including chromosome 9 orphons, were excluded from the earlier analysis of just under 600 of the donors because counts were too low. Immune exposure information for the cohort was limited to CMV serostatus. In a later analysis, 16,951 TCR beta sequences were associated with specific HLA alleles at a false discovery rate of 0.05. HLA typing was unavailable for some donors at each locus, so association tests used only the typed subset. Only TCR beta chains were sequenced in this cohort, and the absence of alpha or paired-chain data limited detectable features. Compared with the roughly 700-donor mean, donors in an Asian-associated ancestry cluster had fewer N-insertions in productive TCRs, according to a later genetic analysis. The 87-base-pair reads could not distinguish some IMGT-functional V segments, including TRBV6-2 and TRBV6-3, so those segments were excluded. Presence/absence analyses assumed roughly uniform sequencing depth across donors, an assumption that may not hold. In a later analysis, most CMV-associated TCR beta chains were found to appear HLA-restricted, with HLA associations seemingly driven largely by CMV exposure. A further reported finding was that TCR beta sequences accurately predicted the HLA-A and HLA-B alleles for most subjects in the first cohort. In both the original and validation cohorts, the classifier was reported to diagnose cytomegalovirus status with high specificity and sensitivity. The study listed 150 to 200 TCR beta chains as associated with cytomegalovirus. In vitro tests confirmed that a few of the cytomegalovirus-associated TCR beta chains recognize cytomegalovirus antigens.

The chain was built from TRBV7-6 and TRBJ2-7; TRBD1 lines up with 8 middle nucleotides. Material for sequencing was PBMCs. The receptor was isolated from a woman under 30 in good health and CMV-seropositive. This receptor carries the CDR3 CASSRKGSAGGGYEQYF. The nucleotide sequence is TGTGCCAGCAGCCGTAAGGGTTCGGCAGGGGGCGGCTACGAGCAGTACTTC. With the rest looked up from the reference TRBV7-6 and TRBJ2-7 genes rather than sequenced, the full variable domain is GAGVSQSPRYKVTKRGQDVALRCDPISGHVSLYWYRQALGQGPEFLTYFNYEAQQDKSGLPNDRFSAERPEGSISTLTIQRTEQRDSAMYRCASSRKGSAGGGYEQYFGPGTRLTVT.